The rows below give T cell receptor beta chains drawn from one sample of a study of T cells in tuberculosis. Clones were read by immunoSEQ multiplex PCR, and TCRdb kept only the in-frame ones, dropping some. The sample shows under 40,000 clones, about 82% of them seen only once. Sequenced material: PBMCs, taken at tuberculosis diagnosis. All receptors derive from an adult with tuberculosis. The CDR3 runs from the conserved cysteine through the conserved F or W. A D gene is named only where the DNA matches it firmly. Size tells how often a clone was seen (once, few, many) or the class of an expanded clone, and some rows leave it out.

d_call: TRBD2; clone_size: -; v_call: TRBV7-2; j_call: TRBJ2-7; cdr3_aa: CASSFGAGGIYEQYF; cdr3_nt: TGTGCCAGCAGCTTCGGGGCGGGGGGAATCTACGAGCAGTACTTC
d_call: -; clone_size: -; v_call: TRBV5-6; j_call: TRBJ2-2; cdr3_aa: CASSLVATAFTGELFF; cdr3_nt: TGTGCCAGCAGCTTGGTAGCCACCGCCTTCACCGGGGAGCTGTTTTTT
d_call: TRBD1; clone_size: -; v_call: TRBV6-1; j_call: TRBJ1-1; cdr3_aa: CASTQTGMNTEAFF; cdr3_nt: TGTGCCAGCACCCAGACAGGGATGAACACTGAAGCTTTCTTT
d_call: -; clone_size: -; v_call: TRBV6-5; j_call: TRBJ1-2; cdr3_aa: CASREGLIGYTF; cdr3_nt: TGTGCCAGCAGGGAGGGACTGATAGGCTACACCTTC
d_call: TRBD2; clone_size: -; v_call: TRBV6-5; j_call: TRBJ2-3; cdr3_aa: CASSYLAASTDTQYF; cdr3_nt: TGTGCCAGCAGTTACCTAGCGGCGAGCACAGATACGCAGTATTTT
d_call: TRBD1; clone_size: -; v_call: TRBV5-4; j_call: TRBJ2-5; cdr3_aa: CASSFQGAQETQYF; cdr3_nt: TGTGCCAGCAGCTTTCAGGGGGCACAAGAGACCCAGTACTTC
d_call: -; clone_size: -; v_call: TRBV10-2; j_call: TRBJ2-5; cdr3_aa: CASRERGLPLETQYF; cdr3_nt: TGCGCCAGCAGGGAGAGGGGTCTACCCCTCGAGACCCAGTACTTC
d_call: -; clone_size: -; v_call: TRBV5-1; j_call: TRBJ2-2; cdr3_aa: CASRGGANTGELFF; cdr3_nt: TGCGCCAGCAGAGGCGGGGCGAACACCGGGGAGCTGTTTTTT
d_call: -; clone_size: -; v_call: TRBV4-1; j_call: TRBJ2-3; cdr3_aa: CASRQGLTQYF; cdr3_nt: TGCGCCAGCAGGCAAGGGCTTACGCAGTATTTT
d_call: -; clone_size: few; v_call: TRBV27; j_call: TRBJ2-3; cdr3_aa: CASSTGILIHTQYF; cdr3_nt: TGTGCCAGCAGTACGGGGATCTTAATACATACGCAGTATTTT
d_call: -; clone_size: -; v_call: TRBV11-2; j_call: TRBJ1-1; cdr3_aa: CASSLGGGLNTEAFF; cdr3_nt: TGTGCCAGCAGCTTAGGGGGGGGGCTGAACACTGAAGCTTTCTTT
d_call: -; clone_size: -; v_call: TRBV19; j_call: TRBJ2-7; cdr3_aa: CASRAGSYEQYF; cdr3_nt: TGTGCCAGTAGGGCAGGCTCCTACGAGCAGTACTTC
d_call: TRBD2; clone_size: -; v_call: TRBV9; j_call: TRBJ2-2; cdr3_aa: CASSVGGGSATGELFF; cdr3_nt: TGTGCCAGCAGCGTAGGAGGCGGGAGCGCCACCGGGGAGCTGTTTTTT
d_call: -; clone_size: -; v_call: TRBV13; j_call: TRBJ2-3; cdr3_aa: CASSPGLLTDTQYF; cdr3_nt: TGTGCCAGCAGCCCGGGACTTCTCACAGATACGCAGTATTTT
d_call: TRBD2; clone_size: few; v_call: TRBV5-1; j_call: TRBJ2-1; cdr3_aa: CASYSGTTSYNEQFF; cdr3_nt: TGCGCCAGCTATTCCGGGACTACCTCCTACAATGAGCAGTTCTTC
d_call: TRBD1; clone_size: once; v_call: TRBV5-1; j_call: TRBJ1-4; cdr3_aa: CASSLVDRGGKLFF; cdr3_nt: TGCGCCAGCAGCTTGGTGGACAGGGGAGGAAAACTGTTTTTT
d_call: TRBD2; clone_size: -; v_call: TRBV6-1; j_call: TRBJ2-3; cdr3_aa: CATRGDGTDTQYF; cdr3_nt: TGTGCCACCCGGGGGGATGGCACAGATACGCAGTATTTT
d_call: TRBD2; clone_size: -; v_call: TRBV2; j_call: TRBJ2-1; cdr3_aa: CASRREGGNNEQFF; cdr3_nt: TGTGCCAGCAGGCGGGAGGGCGGGAACAATGAGCAGTTCTTC
d_call: TRBD1; clone_size: -; v_call: TRBV19; j_call: TRBJ1-2; cdr3_aa: CASSTRTGREYGYTF; cdr3_nt: TGTGCCAGTAGTACCCGGACAGGGCGAGAATATGGCTACACCTTC
d_call: TRBD1; clone_size: -; v_call: TRBV6-5; j_call: TRBJ2-2; cdr3_aa: CASRNDRGGTGELFF; cdr3_nt: TGTGCCAGCAGAAACGACAGGGGGGGCACCGGGGAGCTGTTTTTT
d_call: -; clone_size: once; v_call: TRBV10-3; j_call: TRBJ2-7; cdr3_aa: CAISEYRDYEQYF; cdr3_nt: TGTGCCATCAGTGAGTACAGGGACTACGAGCAGTACTTC
d_call: TRBD2; clone_size: -; v_call: TRBV7-8; j_call: TRBJ2-5; cdr3_aa: CASSLEVGGTGQGETQYF; cdr3_nt: TGTGCCAGCAGCTTAGAGGTGGGAGGGACCGGCCAGGGAGAGACCCAGTACTTC
d_call: -; clone_size: once; v_call: TRBV11-2; j_call: TRBJ1-6; cdr3_aa: CASSNQPRAGDSPLHF; cdr3_nt: TGTGCCAGCAGCAACCAACCTAGGGCAGGGGATTCACCCCTCCACTTT
d_call: -; clone_size: -; v_call: TRBV6-5; j_call: TRBJ1-2; cdr3_aa: CASSYVRRQDYGYTF; cdr3_nt: TGTGCCAGCAGTTACGTCCGGAGACAGGACTATGGCTACACCTTC